Presented here are 20 T cell receptor beta chains from one specimen sequenced in a study of shared clonotypes between healthy human individuals (dated by TCRdb to the early 2020s). The library was produced with the immunoSEQ multiplex PCR assay. The table comes from immuneACCESS by way of TCRdb, which keeps in-frame sequences with V and J called. Part of the clones is missing from these tables; in studies checked, under half for an unresolved V gene and the rest for unknown reasons. Across this sample there are approximately 530,000 clones, with approximately 95% seen only once. The top ten hold 0.06% of the sample. Sequenced input: naive CD4+ T cells sorted from blood. The cell subset or site label, read with the paper, signifies: CD45RA+ positively selected. The origin of the receptors is a woman in her twenties or thirties in good health.

This chain links TRBV19 with TRBJ1-2; D not certain. The V end lost 3 bases, the J end lost 8 bases, and 16 bases lay between the germline ends. The CDR3 covers 14 residues. The germline V gene has CDR1 LNHDA and CDR2 SQIVND (reference sequence). The CDR3 bases are TGTGCCAGTAGTATCGACCGTGAGTCTATGGGCTACACCTTC. It codes for CASSIDRESMGYTF.

The genes are TRBV5-1 and TRBJ2-7; TRBD2 is a possible D gene (6 bases). The germline gives CDR1 SGHRS, CDR2 YFSETQ. The CDR3 covers 12 residues. Trimming took off 5 bases at V and 5 bases at J, with 11 bases between the two ends. In DNA form, the CDR3 reads TGCGCCAGCAGGGGAGCGGGTAACGAGCAGTACTTC. Its translation is CASRGAGNEQYF.

This clone was observed once. The chain links TRBV25-1 to TRBJ1-2; D gene unclear. Per germline, CDR1 MGHDK and CDR2 SYGVNS. The V and J ends lost 6 bases and 4 bases respectively, with 15 bases between them. This CDR3 region has 14 residues. CDR3 DNA sequence: TGTGCCAGCAGCGAACGGACGACCTCCTATGGCTACACCTTC. Its translation is CASSERTTSYGYTF.

The chain recombines TRBV10-2 with TRBJ1-1; 7 bases map to TRBD1. The CDR3 length is 14 residues. Looked up from germline, CDR1 is WSHSY and CDR2 is SAAADI. V lost 4 bases to trimming and J lost 0 bases; unmatched junction nucleotides: 2. Written as DNA, the CDR3 is TGCGCCAGCAGTGTCGGACAGGTGAACACTGAAGCTTTCTTT. Amino acid sequence: CASSVGQVNTEAFF.

The rearrangement uses TRBV19 and TRBJ1-1; 7 bases are a match to TRBD1. Germline CDR1 is LNHDA and CDR2 is SQIVND (reference sequence). The CDR3 is 14 residues long. V was pared by 3 bases and J by 5 bases, with 6 bases of the junction left unmatched. CDR3 in DNA: TGTGCCAGTAGTATCCTTGACAGGGTGACTGAAGCTTTCTTT. Translating gives CASSILDRVTEAFF.

The chain recombines TRBV18 with TRBJ1-5, with D possibly TRBD1 on 5 matching bases. The V end lost 2 bases, the J end lost 5 bases, and 13 bases lay between the germline ends. The CDR3 loop spans 15 amino acids. The V gene's germline CDR1 is KGHSH and CDR2 LQKENI. CDR3 amino acids: CASSPNTGDDQPQHF. The CDR3 bases are TGTGCCAGCTCACCAAATACAGGTGATGATCAGCCCCAGCATTTT.

The V and J genes are TRBV11-3 and TRBJ2-3, with 10 bases that match TRBD2. The V and J ends lost 1 base and 6 bases, in that order; junction bases with no gene match: 4. This CDR3 has 15 amino acids. Looked up from germline, CDR1 is SGHNT and CDR2 is YENEEA. CDR3 in DNA: TGTGCCAGCAGCTTAGTTCTAGCGGGAGTGGATACGCAGTATTTT. Its protein is CASSLVLAGVDTQYF.

This clone was observed once. The CDR3 spells CASSPPGLLGGYEQYF. As DNA, the CDR3 is TGTGCCAGCAGCCCCCCCGGCCTACTCGGCGGGTACGAGCAGTACTTC. The chain recombines TRBV7-9 with TRBJ2-5; D may be TRBD2 (5 bases). Judging by the DNA end, TRBJ2-7 fits better; the J call may be wrong. CDR1 is SEHNR, CDR2 FQNEAQ, per germline (reference sequence). This CDR3 contains 16 residues.

This chain connects TRBV19 to TRBJ1-2, with a tentative D call TRBD1 (5 bases). Germline CDR1 is LNHDA and CDR2 is SQIVND (reference sequence). The V end was cut by 5 bases, the J end by 3 bases, with 16 bases between. The CDR3 is made up of 15 amino acids. CDR3 in amino acids: CASSRGSVQHYGYTF. The CDR3 DNA sequence: TGTGCCAGTAGTCGGGGGTCGGTCCAGCACTATGGCTACACCTTC.

The chain links TRBV11-2 to TRBJ2-3; a weak D match, TRBD1 (6 bases). The CDR3 is 16 amino acids. V lost 1 base to trimming and J lost 4 bases, with 15 bases between them. Germline CDR1 reads SGHAT; CDR2 reads FQNNGV. CDR3 region: CASSLGGWGLADTQYF. The DNA of the CDR3 is TGTGCCAGCAGCTTAGGGGGCTGGGGGCTCGCAGATACGCAGTATTTT.

The chain has TRBV6-5 and TRBJ1-1; tentative D call: TRBD1 (6 bases). The V gene's germline CDR1 is MNHEY and CDR2 SVGAGI. The germline V and J ends were trimmed by 2 bases and 4 bases, with 17 bases remaining between them. This CDR3 has 16 amino acids. The CDR3 loop reads CASSYEGGGLTTEAFF. In nucleotides, the CDR3 is TGTGCCAGCAGTTACGAGGGGGGCGGGTTGACCACTGAAGCTTTCTTT.

J is TRBJ2-6 and V is TRBV15; D is unresolved. CDR3 length equals 14 residues. The V gene lost 0 bases and the J gene lost 13 bases, with 13 bases spanning the gap. Germline V gene lookup returns CDR1 LNHNV and CDR2 YYDKDF (reference sequence). In DNA, the CDR3 is TGTGCCACCAGCAGAGATCATAGTTTCCAGGTCCTGACTTTC. It codes for CATSRDHSFQVLTF.

In DNA, the CDR3 is TGCAGCGCGCGGCGTGACCAGACGACCGGGGAGCTGTTTTTT. It is translated as CSARRDQTTGELFF. The V gene is TRBV29-1, the J gene TRBJ2-2, with D uncertain. Trimming shortened V by 7 bases and J by 5 bases, and 17 bases separated the two germline ends. The CDR3 loop spans 14 amino acids. Germline loops: CDR1 SQVTM, CDR2 ANQGSEA.

The V and J genes are TRBV30 and TRBJ1-2; possible D gene TRBD1, 6 bases. Trimming shortened V by 4 bases and J by 4 bases, and 13 bases separated the two germline ends. Germline V lookup: CDR1 GTSNPN, CDR2 SVGIG (reference sequence). This CDR3 has 13 residues. CDR3 region: CAWTGELGYGYTF. The CDR3 nucleotides read TGTGCCTGGACAGGGGAGTTGGGCTATGGCTACACCTTC. Using reference TRBV30 and TRBJ1-2 for the parts outside the CDR3, the full variable domain is SQTIHQWPATLVQPVGSPLSLECTVEGTSNPNLYWYRQAAGRGLQLLFYSVGIGQISSEVPQNLSASRPQDRQFILSSKKLLLSDSGFYLCAWTGELGYGYTFGSGTRLTVV.

The chain uses TRBV5-1 and TRBJ1-1, with D possibly being TRBD1 (6 bases). Trimming removed 3 bases from V and 0 bases from J, with 15 bases in between. CDR3 size: 16 residues. CDR1 and CDR2 from the germline V gene are SGHRS and YFSETQ. CDR3 in DNA: TGCGCCAGCAGCTGGGGGGCAGGGTGGATGAACACTGAAGCTTTCTTT. This codes for CASSWGAGWMNTEAFF.

This rearrangement joins TRBV2 to TRBJ2-2, with D maybe TRBD2 (6 bases). The CDR3 loop spans 15 amino acids. The V gene's germline CDR1 is SNHLY and CDR2 FYNNEI. V shed 7 bases and J shed 4 bases, with 16 bases lying between them. The DNA for the CDR3 is TGTGCCAGCACGAGACTAGGGCCTAGCACCGGGGAGCTGTTTTTT. The encoded protein is CASTRLGPSTGELFF.

The count of this clone is one. The rearrangement joins TRBV28 to TRBJ1-1; 7 bases fit TRBD1. V lost 3 bases and J lost 10; bases outside the gene matches: 8. The CDR3 covers 13 residues. Germline V gene data show CDR1 as MDHEN and CDR2 as SYDVKM. In DNA form, the CDR3 reads TGTGCCAGCAGTTTGTTTACAGGGGCAACAGCTTTCTTT. Protein: CASSLFTGATAFF.

The CDR3 sequence is CASQPRHATNEKLFF. The DNA for the CDR3 is TGTGCCAGCCAGCCCCGACACGCAACTAATGAAAAACTGTTTTTT. V gene TRBV18 combines with J gene TRBJ1-4; D not certain. The V gene's germline CDR1 is KGHSH and CDR2 LQKENI. This CDR3 comprises 15 residues. Between the trimmed V and J ends, which lost 8 bases and 0 bases, there was a span of 13 bases.

This chain links TRBV28 with TRBJ2-7; 12 bases line up with TRBD1. The CDR3 totals 15 residues. V was clipped by 3 bases and J by 7 bases; unmatched bases: 7. CDR1 is MDHEN and CDR2 is SYDVKM in the germline V gene. CDR3 nucleotides: TGTGCCAGCAGTTTCCCCGGGACAGGGGGCGGGGAGCAGTACTTC. Protein sequence: CASSFPGTGGGEQYF. The complete variable domain, with remaining parts taken from reference TRBV28 and TRBJ2-7, reads DVKVTQSSRYLVKRTGEKVFLECVQDMDHENMFWYRQDPGLGLRLIYFSYDVKMKEKGDIPEGYSVSREKKERFSLILESASTNQTSMYLCASSFPGTGGGEQYFGPGTRLTVT.

The gene calls are TRBV27 and TRBJ2-7; the D call may be TRBD1 or TRBD2 (5 bases each). This CDR3 comprises 10 residues. Germline lookup yields CDR1 MNHEY and CDR2 SMNVEV (reference sequence). The ends were cut back, 8 bases at V and 6 bases at J, with 8 bases in the middle. In DNA, the CDR3 is TGTGCCAGCGGGGACGGCGAGCAGTACTTC. Translating it yields CASGDGEQYF.